A single sample gave rise to the 29 T cell receptor beta chains below, sequenced in a study of blood T cells in healthy people across ages. A second 7 to 11 cycle PCR used barcoded and J-beta primers. TCRdb re-derived calls from the 5' RACE reads in MiXCR, one entry per CDR3 protein. The sample yields about a million distinct CDR3 sequences, under 50% seen once. The source material was blood. The source is a man aged 25-45 years in good health.

The CDR3 loop is CASSREVGSYNEQFF. DNA for the CDR3: TGTGCCAGCAGTAGAGAGGTGGGGAGCTACAATGAGCAGTTCTTC. The rearrangement joins TRBV7-2 to TRBJ2-1; D perhaps matches TRBD2 (5 bases). This CDR3 is built from 15 residues. Trimming removed 6 bases at V and 3 bases at J, with 15 bases between. Germline CDR1 is SGHTA and CDR2 is FQGNSA.

This clonotype was counted between two and nine times. V and J are TRBV29-1 and TRBJ1-2; D gene unclear. Trimming stripped 6 bases from V and 0 bases from J, with 17 bases between. Germline V gene data show CDR1 as SQVTM and CDR2 as ANQGSEA. CDR3 size: 15 residues. The CDR3 loop is CSVPSSGSANYGYTF. CDR3 bases: TGCAGCGTGCCCTCCTCCGGGAGCGCTAACTATGGCTACACCTTC.

The chain employs TRBV5-1 and TRBJ1-1; D remains unclear. Germline lookup yields CDR1 SGHRS and CDR2 YFSETQ. The germline V and J ends were trimmed by 4 bases and 0 bases, with 10 bases remaining between them. The CDR3 runs 14 residues. The CDR3 DNA follows: TGCGCCAGCAGCGTCCTCGCCTTGAACACTGAAGCTTTCTTT. As protein: CASSVLALNTEAFF.

The V and J genes are TRBV20-1 and TRBJ2-6, with a possible D match to TRBD1 (6 bases). CDR1 is DFQATT and CDR2 is SNEGSKA in the germline V gene (reference sequence). The CDR3 is 17 amino acids. The V end lost 5 bases, the J end lost 0 bases, and 17 bases lay between the germline ends. The CDR3 is CSADTGTSSSGANVLTF. For the CDR3, the DNA is TGCAGTGCTGATACAGGGACCTCCAGCTCTGGGGCCAACGTCCTGACTTTC.

The chain has TRBV5-1 and TRBJ2-2; 7 positions match TRBD1. There are 16 residues in the CDR3. After removal of 4 bases from V and 4 bases from J, the junction contained 10 bases not matched to a gene. From germline, CDR1 is SGHRS and CDR2 YFSETQ. The DNA for the CDR3 is TGCGCCAGCAGCCCGGAAACTACAGGGGTCACCGGGGAGCTGTTTTTT. Encoded protein: CASSPETTGVTGELFF.

The chain has TRBV11-1 and TRBJ2-1, with TRBD2 identical over 11 bases. The length of the CDR3 is 15 residues. V lost 5 bases to trimming and J lost 7 bases; unmatched junction nucleotides: 7. Per germline, CDR1 SGHAT and CDR2 FQDESV (reference sequence). CDR3 sequence (DNA): TGTGCCAGCAGCATGACTAGCGGGGTTCGGAATGAGCAGTTCTTC. Protein product: CASSMTSGVRNEQFF.

The genes are TRBV4-2 and TRBJ2-3, with D uncertain. Germline V gene lookup returns CDR1 LGHNA and CDR2 YNFKEQ. Trimming took off 0 bases at V and 5 bases at J, with 15 bases between the two ends. The CDR3 spans 16 residues. The CDR3 region has the DNA TGTGCCAGCAGCCAAGATTGGGCCTCAGCCGGAGATACGCAGTATTTT. The encoded protein is CASSQDWASAGDTQYF.

This clonotype occurred a few times. The chain recombines TRBV29-1 with TRBJ2-3, with TRBD2 matching 15 bases. CDR3 length: 15 residues. Trimming cost V 4 bases and J 5 bases; bases outside gene matches: 4. Germline CDR1 reads SQVTM; CDR2 reads ANQGSEA. CDR3: CSVGGLAGGEDTQYF. In DNA form, the CDR3 reads TGCAGCGTTGGAGGACTAGCGGGGGGGGAAGATACGCAGTATTTT.

This clonotype appeared a few times. The chain joins TRBV5-1 to TRBJ2-1; possibly TRBD1 or TRBD2 for D (6 bases each). The CDR3 runs to 17 residues. V was shortened by 2 bases and J by 7 bases, with 22 bases between the two germline ends. Germline CDR1 reads SGHRS; CDR2 reads YFSETQ. The CDR3 loop is CASSFPLVGGPLNEQFF. The CDR3 region has the DNA TGCGCCAGCAGCTTCCCTCTTGTTGGGGGGCCGTTAAATGAGCAGTTCTTC.

For this clonotype: Compared with germline, one end of the junction differs, possibly owing to a read error. The chain combines TRBV29-1 with TRBJ2-3; 8 bases are a match to TRBD1. This CDR3 has 18 residues. CDR1 SQVTM and CDR2 ANQGSEA come from the germline V gene. CDR3 DNA: TGCGGCGTTGAAGACACTACCGGGACAGGCTTTAAAGCAGATACGCAGTATTTT. The encoded protein is CGVEDTTGTGFKADTQYF.

The chain joins TRBV28 to TRBJ1-5; the D gene is possibly TRBD1 (6 bases). V was pared by 5 bases and J by 3 bases, with 17 bases between. The CDR3 runs to 16 residues. Germline lookup yields CDR1 MDHEN and CDR2 SYDVKM. The CDR3 sequence: CASSLLWGGTNQPQHF. DNA of the CDR3: TGTGCCAGCAGTCTACTTTGGGGGGGCACCAATCAGCCCCAGCATTTT.

The rearrangement links TRBV20-1 to TRBJ1-2, with a weak D call TRBD1 (6 bases). Germline assignment: CDR1 DFQATT and CDR2 SNEGSKA (reference sequence). V gave up 3 bases and J gave up 1 base, with 12 bases separating them. The CDR3 runs to 14 residues. The CDR3 sequence is CSARKGEVNYGYTF. CDR3 bases: TGCAGTGCTAGGAAGGGGGAGGTTAACTATGGCTACACCTTC.

The chain joins TRBV7-9 to TRBJ1-5; D might be TRBD1 (5 bases). The CDR3 runs 15 residues. V was trimmed by 5 bases and J by 6 bases, leaving 17 bases between them. CDR1 SEHNR and CDR2 FQNEAQ come from the germline V gene (reference sequence). CDR3 coding DNA: TGTGCCAGCAGCCGGGACTTAGGCGATGGTCAGCCCCAGCATTTT. Protein sequence: CASSRDLGDGQPQHF.

The J gene is TRBJ1-1, the V gene TRBV20-1; D is undetermined. V lost 0 bases, J lost 9 bases, and 11 bases lay in between. Per germline, CDR1 DFQATT and CDR2 SNEGSKA (reference sequence). There are 12 residues in the CDR3. CDR3 region: CSARDTGYKAFF. Written as DNA, the CDR3 is TGCAGTGCTAGAGACACGGGGTATAAAGCTTTCTTT.

The J gene is TRBJ2-5, the V gene TRBV20-1, with D maybe TRBD1 (6 bases). V lost 5 bases and J lost 4, with 11 bases in between. Germline values: CDR1 DFQATT, CDR2 SNEGSKA (reference sequence). This CDR3 is 12 amino acids long. CDR3 region: CSASDSRETQYF. Written as DNA, the CDR3 is TGCAGTGCTTCGGACAGTCGAGAGACCCAGTACTTC.

Only a few counts were recorded for this clonotype. V is TRBV12-3 or TRBV12-4 and J is TRBJ1-2; 10 bases line up with TRBD1. The CDR3 is 15 residues long. J lost 7 bases, V lost 1 base, and 6 bases had no gene match. The CDR3 DNA reads as TGTGCCAGCAGTTTAGGGGGACAGGGGCCCTCTGGCTACACCTTC. Protein: CASSLGGQGPSGYTF.

The rearrangement joins TRBV2 to TRBJ2-1; no firm D call. The CDR3 has 11 residues. Per germline, CDR1 SNHLY and CDR2 FYNNEI. V was pared by 2 bases and J by 8 bases, with 4 bases between. The CDR3 region has the DNA TGTGCCAGCAGTGAATTCGATGAGCAGTTCTTC. This translates into CASSEFDEQFF.

The sample holds a few counts of this clonotype. This sequence joins TRBV27 and TRBJ1-1, with D unclear. With 8 bases removed from V and 2 bases from J, the gap between germline ends came to 12 bases. The CDR3 covers 13 residues. The V gene's germline CDR1 is MNHEY and CDR2 SMNVEV (reference sequence). CDR3: CASLAGINTEAFF. The CDR3 coding sequence is TGTGCCAGCCTCGCCGGGATAAACACTGAAGCTTTCTTT.

The chain carries TRBV2 and TRBJ2-7; 8 nucleotides line up with TRBD1. The J call could be wrong; TRBJ2-5 is a better fit for the DNA end. Germline CDR1 reads SNHLY; CDR2 reads FYNNEI. The CDR3 consists of 14 residues. CDR3 amino acids: CASNKGQVQETQYF. CDR3 DNA sequence: TGTGCCAGCAACAAGGGACAGGTCCAAGAGACCCAGTACTTC.

The V and J genes are TRBV27 and TRBJ1-5, with D possibly matching TRBD1 (5 bases). CDR3 length equals 14 residues. V dropped 2 bases and J dropped 7 bases, with 12 bases sitting between them. Germline CDR1 is MNHEY and CDR2 is SMNVEV (reference sequence). The CDR3 coding sequence is TGTGCCAGCAGTTTAAGGGGAGGTGGGCAGCCCCAGCATTTT. This translates into CASSLRGGGQPQHF.

The V and J genes are TRBV7-2 and TRBJ2-6; D gene ambiguous. The V gene lost 5 bases and the J gene lost 0 bases, with 8 bases spanning the gap. The CDR3 has 15 amino acids. In germline, CDR1 is SGHTA, CDR2 FQGNSA. This CDR3 reads CASSQKISGANVLTF. Written as DNA, the CDR3 is TGTGCCAGCAGCCAAAAAATCTCTGGGGCCAACGTCCTGACTTTC.

This chain joins TRBV7-2 and TRBJ1-4; D might be TRBD1 (5 bases). Trimming stripped 0 bases from V and 6 bases from J, with 11 bases between. Germline loops: CDR1 SGHTA, CDR2 FQGNSA. The CDR3 is 15 residues long. As DNA, the CDR3 is TGTGCCAGCAGCTTAGCGCCTGGGGCAGATGAAAAACTGTTTTTT. Translation: CASSLAPGADEKLFF. The full variable domain, completed using reference TRBV7-2 and TRBJ1-4, is GAGVSQSPSNKVTEKGKDVELRCDPISGHTALYWYRQSLGQGLEFLIYFQGNSAPDKSGLPSDRFSAERTGGSVSTLTIQRTQQEDSAVYLCASSLAPGADEKLFFGSGTQLSVL.

This clonotype was detected ten times or more. V usage is TRBV20-1 and J usage is TRBJ2-1; D perhaps matches TRBD2 (6 bases). CDR1 and CDR2 (germline): DFQATT, SNEGSKA (reference sequence). The CDR3 length is 12 residues. The CDR3 loop is CSPEGNTNEQFF. The CDR3 DNA sequence: TGCAGCCCGGAGGGGAATACGAATGAGCAGTTCTTC.

This clonotype was observed a handful of times. CDR3 region: CASSGTGPTDGGYTF. The DNA of the CDR3 is TGTGCCAGCTCCGGGACAGGGCCGACGGACGGTGGCTACACCTTC. The rearrangement joins TRBV18 to TRBJ1-2, with 9 bases matching TRBD1. CDR3 length equals 15 residues. V lost 6 bases and J lost 7; bases outside the gene matches: 12. Germline CDR1 KGHSH, CDR2 LQKENI.

This clonotype has just a few counts. V usage is TRBV28 and J usage is TRBJ1-2, with D possibly TRBD1 on 5 matching bases. With 7 bases removed from V and 8 bases from J, the gap between germline ends came to 23 bases. This CDR3 spans 15 amino acids. Germline CDR1 and CDR2: MDHEN and SYDVKM. Written as DNA, the CDR3 is TGTGCCAGCATCCCAGCGGGGCCCCAAATATTCGGCTACACCTTC. Its protein is CASIPAGPQIFGYTF.

The V gene is TRBV20-1, the J gene TRBJ1-2; D ambiguous. Germline assignment: CDR1 DFQATT and CDR2 SNEGSKA (reference sequence). CDR3 length: 14 residues. V lost 6 bases and J 7 bases, leaving 21 bases between the germline ends. CDR3 bases: TGCAGTGCCCCGTTCTCCTGGGGAACCCCTGGCTACACCTTC. It codes for CSAPFSWGTPGYTF.

This clonotype has only a few counts. The chain has TRBV12-3 or TRBV12-4 and TRBJ2-4; D could derive from TRBD1 or TRBD2 (7 bases each). The CDR3 is 12 amino acids. Trimming stripped 7 bases from V and 8 bases from J, with 12 bases between. The CDR3 DNA is TGTGCCAGCACCTCAGGGGGGGACATTCAGTACTTC. Translation: CASTSGGDIQYF.

The rearrangement links TRBV20-1 to TRBJ2-5; D gene unclear. The CDR3 sequence is 13 residues long. Germline CDR1 reads DFQATT; CDR2 reads SNEGSKA (reference sequence). V was trimmed by 1 base and J by 5 bases, leaving 11 bases between them. For the CDR3, the DNA is TGCAGTGCTAGAGTCGGCTTGGGGGAGACCCAGTACTTC. Its translation is CSARVGLGETQYF.

The chain employs TRBV6-2 or TRBV6-3 and TRBJ1-2, with D perhaps matching TRBD1 (6 bases). The length of the CDR3 is 14 residues. V lost 0 bases to trimming and J lost 4 bases, with 9 bases between them. Germline-derived CDR1 and CDR2 are MNHEY and SVGEGT. The CDR3 protein is CASSYSDRTYGYTF. Here the CDR3 DNA reads TGTGCCAGCAGTTACTCTGACAGGACCTATGGCTACACCTTC.